The clone carrying this T cell receptor (beta chain) was counted only a few times. The data are from a study of shared clonotypes between healthy human individuals. Ten immunoSEQ deep assay plates were used to sequence unsorted PBMC DNA. Original methodology: Owing to the provision of junction-only sequences devoid of quality scores by immunoSEQ, filtering differed. Some clones are missing from TCRdb's copy, which holds only in-frame ones; the method was immunoSEQ multiplex PCR. V, J and clone size were drawn from that table, and D and trimming were deduced from the DNA. The sample shows roughly 500,000 clones, approximately 81% of them seen only once. Sequenced: PBMCs. This sequence was found in a woman in her thirties or forties in good health. Some clones in this sample may be carry-over from other donors' samples.

Here the CDR3 reads CASSQVRGYGYTF. In DNA, the CDR3 is TGCGCCAGCAGCCAAGTTCGGGGGTATGGCTACACCTTC. V is TRBV4-3 and J is TRBJ1-2; maybe TRBD1 (5 bases). CDR3 length: 13 residues. Germline loops: CDR1 LGHNA, CDR2 YSLEER. V was clipped by 1 base and J by 5 bases, with 8 bases between them.